Below, 14 T cell receptor beta chains from the same sample are listed, as sequenced in a study of T cell repertoires in cytomegalovirus infection. TCRdb ran MiXCR on the reads and lists one entry per CDR3 protein. Among about 530,000 distinct CDR3 sequences listed, approximately 25% were seen once. Input material: PBMCs. The receptors were sampled from a human donor in good health (CMV status not recorded). Some clones in this sample may be carry-over from other donors' samples.

J is TRBJ2-2 and V is TRBV5-4, with 10 bases aligning to TRBD2. V was clipped by 4 bases and J by 4 bases; unmatched bases: 7. CDR1 and CDR2 from the germline V gene are SGHNT and YYREEE (reference sequence). The CDR3 extends over 16 amino acids. CDR3 region: CASSGEASGSTGELFF. In DNA, the CDR3 is TGTGCCAGCAGCGGGGAGGCTAGCGGGAGCACCGGGGAGCTGTTTTTT.

This clonotype occurred a few times. The chain carries TRBV30 and TRBJ2-3, with D possibly TRBD1 on 6 matching bases. The length of the CDR3 is 15 residues. V lost 3 bases, J lost 0 bases, and 13 bases lay in between. From germline, CDR1 is GTSNPN and CDR2 SVGIG (reference sequence). Here the CDR3 reads CAWSRTVDSTDTQYF. DNA for the CDR3: TGTGCCTGGAGCCGGACAGTAGACAGCACAGATACGCAGTATTTT.

The rearrangement links TRBV28 to TRBJ1-2; no definite D call. The length of the CDR3 is 11 residues. The V end was cut by 4 bases, the J end by 8 bases, with 8 bases between. Germline lookup yields CDR1 MDHEN and CDR2 SYDVKM. CDR3 bases: TGTGCCAGCAGTTCGCTGTTAGGCTACACCTTC. As protein: CASSSLLGYTF.

In this sample, this clonotype turned up a few times. The chain is built from TRBV7-9 and TRBJ2-2; D tentatively fits TRBD1 or TRBD2 (6 bases each). The CDR3 sequence is 15 residues long. From germline, CDR1 is SEHNR and CDR2 FQNEAQ (reference sequence). V was cut by 0 bases and J by 4 bases, with 9 bases left in between. The CDR3 spells CASSLASGATGELFF. The CDR3 DNA sequence: TGTGCCAGCAGCTTAGCGTCGGGGGCCACCGGGGAGCTGTTTTTT.

This clonotype has ten or more counts. The chain recombines TRBV7-2 with TRBJ2-5, with 11 positions matching TRBD2. The germline gives CDR1 SGHTA, CDR2 FQGNSA. The trim removed 3 bases at V and 5 bases at J, leaving 2 bases unmatched. The length of the CDR3 is 14 residues. CDR3 region: CASSFRLAGETQYF. In nucleotides, the CDR3 is TGTGCCAGCAGCTTCCGACTAGCGGGGGAGACCCAGTACTTC.

The CDR3 DNA reads TGTGCCAGCAGCTCTATAGGGACAGAAGGGCCGTACAATGAGCAGTTCTTC. Translated, it gives CASSSIGTEGPYNEQFF. The chain employs TRBV7-9 and TRBJ2-1; TRBD1 matches at 7 bases. J gave up 4 bases and V 4 bases, and 13 bases lay outside the gene matches. The CDR3 sequence is 17 residues long. CDR1 and CDR2 (germline): SEHNR, FQNEAQ (reference sequence).

Notes on this clonotype: A much larger clone is a single base away; this may be a read error. V and J are TRBV7-2 and TRBJ2-2; either TRBD1 or TRBD2 may supply D (5 bases each). The germline V gene encodes CDR1 SGHTA and CDR2 FQGNSA. The CDR3 has 14 amino acids. CDR3 sequence reads: CASGFSGGIGELFF. CDR3 in DNA: TGTGCCAGCGGCTTTAGTGGGGGAATCGGGGAGCTGTTTTTT.

The table lists this clonotype with many counts. The rearrangement uses TRBV12-3 or TRBV12-4 and TRBJ1-2; TRBD1 agrees at 7 bases. The CDR3 has 13 residues. The J segment lost 5 bases and the V segment lost 5 bases, leaving 5 bases of the junction unmatched. CDR3 in amino acids: CASSPRDSYGYTF. In DNA form, the CDR3 reads TGTGCCAGCAGTCCTAGGGACAGTTATGGCTACACCTTC.

The chain recombines TRBV7-9 with TRBJ2-1; no reliable D call. CDR1 SEHNR and CDR2 FQNEAQ come from the germline V gene (reference sequence). V lost 5 bases, J lost 0 bases, and 14 bases lay in between. The CDR3 has 16 residues. The CDR3 DNA is TGTGCCAGCAGCCTCCAGCCGTCGGGCTCCTACAATGAGCAGTTCTTC. As protein: CASSLQPSGSYNEQFF.

This chain connects TRBV28 to TRBJ1-6, with D uncertain. Germline V gives CDR1 MDHEN, CDR2 SYDVKM. With 6 bases removed from V and 0 bases from J, the gap between germline ends came to 9 bases. The CDR3 loop spans 15 amino acids. The CDR3 DNA reads as TGTGCCAGCAGAACCCCGAGCTCCTATAATTCACCCCTCCACTTT. Protein product: CASRTPSSYNSPLHF.

CDR3 sequence (DNA): TGTGCCAGCAGCTTACAGGGGAGAAGCGCTGAAGCTTTCTTT. Protein: CASSLQGRSAEAFF. The J gene is TRBJ1-1, the V gene TRBV7-2; tentatively, D is TRBD1 (6 bases). The CDR3 has 14 amino acids. Germline V gene sequence: CDR1 SGHTA, CDR2 FQGNSA. The V end was cut by 2 bases, the J end by 6 bases, with 13 bases between.

Only a few counts were recorded for this clonotype. This chain uses TRBV27 with TRBJ1-5; D not certain. The CDR3 totals 15 residues. Germline V gene data show CDR1 as MNHEY and CDR2 as SMNVEV (reference sequence). Between the trimmed V and J ends, which lost 9 bases and 0 bases, there was a span of 15 bases. CDR3 DNA: TGTGCCAGTCGGGCCTCGGCCCTTAGCAATCAGCCCCAGCATTTT. Translating it yields CASRASALSNQPQHF.

This clonotype has only a few counts. This chain uses TRBV7-9 with TRBJ2-2, with D possibly being TRBD1 or TRBD2 (5 bases each). Germline V gene sequence: CDR1 SEHNR, CDR2 FQNEAQ (reference sequence). Trimming left V 4 bases short and J 1 base short, with 10 bases between. This CDR3 comprises 15 residues. CDR3 in DNA: TGTGCCAGCAGCTCCGGGACGGAGAACACCGGGGAGCTGTTTTTT. Translation: CASSSGTENTGELFF.

The genes are TRBV7-2 and TRBJ1-5; 8 nucleotides line up with TRBD1. The V gene's germline CDR1 is SGHTA and CDR2 FQGNSA. This CDR3 has 12 residues. V trimming: 4 bases; J trimming: 12 bases; junction bases outside the gene matches: 5. The CDR3 DNA reads as TGTGCCAGCAGCTCGGACAGGGAGGTCCAGCATTTT. This sequence encodes CASSSDREVQHF.